The 26 T cell receptor beta chains below all came from one sample that was sequenced in a study of blood T cell repertoires in COVID-19. Repertoires were generated with immunoSEQ multiplex PCR, while TCRdb's copy carries only in-frame clones and drops some. The table shows 150,000 to 200,000 clones, with over 85% occurring only once. The sequencing input was peripheral blood. The source is a woman between 55 and 75 years old with COVID-19, enrolled during active disease.

The rearrangement joins TRBV19 to TRBJ1-2; D ambiguous. CDR3 length: 14 residues. CDR1 is LNHDA and CDR2 is SQIVND in the germline V gene (reference sequence). With 0 bases removed from V and 1 base from J, the gap between germline ends came to 6 bases. DNA of the CDR3: TGTGCCAGTAGTATAGATGACTATAACTATGGCTACACCTTC. Translated: CASSIDDYNYGYTF.

The chain combines TRBV6-5 with TRBJ1-3; tentative D call: TRBD1 (6 bases). CDR3 length: 15 amino acids. Trimming removed 6 bases at V and 0 bases at J, with 12 bases between. In germline, CDR1 is MNHEY, CDR2 SVGAGI. CDR3 coding DNA: TGTGCCAGCAGAAGAACAGGGTCCTCTGGAAACACCATATATTTT. Residues: CASRRTGSSGNTIYF.

The CDR3 DNA follows: TGTGCCAGCAGCCGGCGGGACCGCACCTACGAGCAGTACTTC. Its protein is CASSRRDRTYEQYF. The V and J genes are TRBV3-1 (or the pseudogene TRBV3-2) and TRBJ2-7; possibly TRBD2 for D (6 bases). This CDR3 is 14 amino acids long. The germline CDR1 and CDR2 sequences are LGHDT and YNNKEL (reference sequence). Trimming left V 4 bases short and J 2 bases short, with 12 bases between.

The J gene is TRBJ2-1, the V gene TRBV5-4; 13 bases align to TRBD2. Germline loops: CDR1 SGHNT, CDR2 YYREEE (reference sequence). This CDR3 comprises 18 residues. V gave up 5 bases and J gave up 1 base; unmatched junction bases: 9. The CDR3 is CASRKTSGGIISYNEQFF. In DNA, the CDR3 is TGTGCCAGCAGAAAGACTAGCGGGGGGATTATTTCCTACAATGAGCAGTTCTTC.

This clone has more than one count but fewer than ten. Here the CDR3 DNA reads TGTGCCATCAGTGAGTCGTCCGCGGAAGCTTTCTTT. Amino acids: CAISESSAEAFF. The chain uses TRBV10-3 and TRBJ1-1; D is uncertain. The germline V gene has CDR1 ENHRY and CDR2 SYGVKD. This CDR3 spans 12 amino acids. V lost 0 bases to trimming and J lost 8 bases, with 7 bases between them.

V is TRBV24-1 and J is TRBJ2-3; 9 bases match TRBD1. There are 15 residues in the CDR3. With V trimmed by 6 bases and J by 2 bases, 5 bases remained unmatched. The V gene's germline CDR1 is KGHDR and CDR2 SFDVKD. The CDR3 coding sequence is TGTGCCACCAGTTACGGACAGGGGAACACAGATACGCAGTATTTT. It encodes CATSYGQGNTDTQYF.

The chain joins TRBV9 to TRBJ1-2; TRBD1 might be the D (5 bases). The CDR3 is 14 amino acids. CDR1 SGDLS and CDR2 YYNGEE come from the germline V gene. The V end was cut by 0 bases, the J end by 8 bases, with 14 bases between. CDR3 sequence (DNA): TGTGCCAGCAGCGTAGCCGCGGGGGTGCCCGGCTACACCTTC. The encoded protein is CASSVAAGVPGYTF.

CDR3 sequence (DNA): TGTGCCAGCAGCGGTGGGACACCCTATGGCTACACCTTC. Translated, it gives CASSGGTPYGYTF. The J gene is TRBJ1-2, the V gene TRBV6-2 or TRBV6-3, with D possibly being TRBD1 (6 bases). Germline assignment: CDR1 MNHEY and CDR2 SVGEGT. Trimming shortened V by 6 bases and J by 4 bases, and 12 bases separated the two germline ends. This CDR3 is 13 amino acids long.

The chain has TRBV20-1 and TRBJ2-7; D is unresolved. The CDR3 is made up of 8 amino acids. The germline V gene encodes CDR1 DFQATT and CDR2 SNEGSKA (reference sequence). CDR3 coding DNA: TGCAGCCATTTCGAGCAGTACTTC. Translating it yields CSHFEQYF.

V and J are TRBV2 and TRBJ1-5; the D is unclear. CDR1 and CDR2 from the germline V gene are SNHLY and FYNNEI. Trimming took off 7 bases at V and 0 bases at J, with 10 bases between the two ends. The CDR3 is made up of 14 amino acids. The CDR3 spells CASTDSHSNQPQHF. The CDR3 DNA reads as TGTGCCAGCACCGATAGCCATAGCAATCAGCCCCAGCATTTT.

The chain uses TRBV3-1 (or the pseudogene TRBV3-2) and TRBJ2-5; 10 positions match TRBD2. The V gene's germline CDR1 is LGHDT and CDR2 YNNKEL (reference sequence). The CDR3 covers 19 residues. V lost 0 bases to trimming and J lost 1 base; unmatched junction nucleotides: 11. CDR3 sequence (DNA): TGTGCCAGCAGCCAAGACAGGTCTAGCGGGGGCCGTCTCCAAGAGACCCAGTACTTC. Protein: CASSQDRSSGGRLQETQYF.

The V and J genes are TRBV6-2 or TRBV6-3 and TRBJ2-2, with 7 bases identical to TRBD1. Germline V gene sequence: CDR1 MNHEY, CDR2 SVGEGT. The ends lost 6 bases at V and 3 bases at J; junction bases unmatched: 13. This CDR3 is built from 17 residues. The CDR3 here is CASSPPLDRADTGELFF. The CDR3 DNA reads TGTGCCAGCAGCCCTCCTCTCGACAGGGCGGACACCGGGGAGCTGTTTTTT.

The gene calls are TRBV3-1 (or the pseudogene TRBV3-2) and TRBJ1-1, with TRBD1 matching over 9 bases. The CDR3 covers 13 residues. CDR1 and CDR2 from the germline V gene are LGHDT and YNNKEL (reference sequence). The ends lost 4 bases at V and 11 bases at J; junction bases unmatched: 8. The DNA of the CDR3 is TGTGCCAGCAGCCCGTACAGGGGGCTCGACGCTTTCTTT. It yields the protein CASSPYRGLDAFF.

The chain combines TRBV28 with TRBJ2-7; 8 bases match TRBD1. From germline, CDR1 is MDHEN and CDR2 SYDVKM. V shed 3 bases, J shed 2 bases, and the junction held 6 bases outside the gene matches. The CDR3 has 15 residues. The CDR3 is CASSLDRAVPYEQYF. DNA for the CDR3: TGTGCCAGCAGTTTGGACAGGGCAGTCCCCTACGAGCAGTACTTC.

V gene TRBV2 combines with J gene TRBJ2-3; tentative D call: TRBD2 (6 bases). This CDR3 comprises 13 residues. Germline loops: CDR1 SNHLY, CDR2 FYNNEI. Trimming removed 6 bases from V and 0 bases from J, with 7 bases in between. The CDR3 loop is CASSRESTDTQYF. CDR3 bases: TGTGCCAGCAGCCGGGAGAGCACAGATACGCAGTATTTT.

This clone was counted between two and nine times. The rearrangement links TRBV9 to TRBJ1-1; D call uncertain. The germline V and J ends were trimmed by 3 bases and 3 bases, with 15 bases remaining between them. Germline CDR1 reads SGDLS; CDR2 reads YYNGEE. The CDR3 loop spans 15 amino acids. CDR3 protein: CASSAEGTGDTEAFF. The DNA of the CDR3 is TGTGCCAGCAGCGCTGAGGGCACTGGGGACACTGAAGCTTTCTTT.

This chain's CDR3 is CASKHRVRGLEAFF. CDR3 DNA sequence: TGTGCCAGCAAACACCGCGTTCGGGGGTTGGAAGCTTTCTTT. The V call is TRBV27, the J call TRBJ1-1; D possibly corresponds to TRBD1 (5 bases). This CDR3 contains 14 residues. The V end lost 7 bases, the J end lost 8 bases, and 20 bases lay between the germline ends. CDR1 and CDR2 from the germline V gene are MNHEY and SMNVEV (reference sequence).

This chain connects TRBV5-6 to TRBJ1-6; 8 bases agree with TRBD1. Looked up from germline, CDR1 is SGHDT and CDR2 is YYEEEE. J lost 14 bases, V lost 4 bases, and 17 bases had no gene match. This CDR3 is 16 amino acids long. The CDR3 DNA sequence: TGTGCCAGCAGCCCTCTTGGTAGGGGGACAGGAGAGGCCCTCCACTTT. Translated: CASSPLGRGTGEALHF.

The rearrangement uses TRBV5-6 and TRBJ1-5; D remains unclear. This CDR3 has 14 amino acids. Trimming stripped 4 bases from V and 1 base from J, with 9 bases between. The germline V gene has CDR1 SGHDT and CDR2 YYEEEE. Here the CDR3 reads CASSLGLSNQPQHF. CDR3 bases: TGTGCCAGCAGCCTTGGACTGAGCAATCAGCCCCAGCATTTT.

The chain recombines TRBV6-6 with TRBJ2-7; 9 nucleotides match TRBD1. V lost 2 bases to trimming and J lost 3 bases; unmatched junction nucleotides: 5. The CDR3 sequence is 15 residues long. CDR1 is MNHNY and CDR2 is SVGAGI in the germline V gene (reference sequence). The CDR3 is CASSYPGQGDYEQYF. DNA for the CDR3: TGTGCCAGCAGTTACCCGGGACAGGGAGACTACGAGCAGTACTTC.

This chain links TRBV4-3 with TRBJ2-3, with 9 nucleotides matching TRBD1. With V trimmed by 5 bases and J by 6 bases, 24 bases remained unmatched. CDR3 length equals 20 residues. Germline lookup yields CDR1 LGHNA and CDR2 YSLEER. CDR3: CASSEGIQRGGTGPADTQYF. DNA for the CDR3: TGCGCCAGCAGCGAGGGGATTCAACGGGGAGGGACAGGGCCCGCGGATACGCAGTATTTT.

This rearrangement joins TRBV6-5 to TRBJ1-5; D is undetermined. V was cut by 6 bases and J by 6 bases, with 12 bases left in between. CDR1 MNHEY and CDR2 SVGAGI come from the germline V gene. CDR3 length: 13 residues. CDR3 loop: CASRRGEVQPQHF. The CDR3 region has the DNA TGTGCCAGCAGACGTGGGGAGGTTCAGCCCCAGCATTTT.

This chain uses TRBV5-4 with TRBJ2-7; 11 bases fit TRBD2. This CDR3 spans 17 amino acids. Losses at the gene ends were 4 bases for V and 3 bases for J; bases not matched to a gene: 12. The germline gives CDR1 SGHNT, CDR2 YYREEE (reference sequence). The CDR3 reads CASSDELTSGGVYEQYF. CDR3 DNA sequence: TGTGCCAGCAGCGACGAACTTACTAGCGGGGGAGTCTACGAGCAGTACTTC.

The chain joins TRBV3-1 (or the pseudogene TRBV3-2) to TRBJ1-2; the match to TRBD1 covers 11 bases. V shed 6 bases, J shed 3 bases, and the junction held 3 bases outside the gene matches. Germline CDR1 reads LGHDT; CDR2 reads YNNKEL (reference sequence). The CDR3 loop spans 14 amino acids. CDR3 DNA sequence: TGTGCCAGCAGAGGACAGGGGGCCTACTATGGCTACACCTTC. It yields the protein CASRGQGAYYGYTF.

V and J are TRBV19 and TRBJ2-5, with D possibly matching TRBD1 (7 bases). V was clipped by 8 bases and J by 5 bases, with 12 bases between them. Germline-derived CDR1 and CDR2 are LNHDA and SQIVND (reference sequence). CDR3 length: 12 amino acids. The CDR3 coding sequence is TGTGCCAGTGGGCGGGGACAGGAGACCCAGTACTTC. Translated: CASGRGQETQYF. The full variable domain, with the rest looked up from reference TRBV19 and TRBJ2-5, is DGGITQSPKYLFRKEGQNVTLSCEQNLNHDAMYWYRQDPGQGLRLIYYSQIVNDFQKGDIAEGYSVSREKKESFPLTVTSAQKNPTAFYLCASGRGQETQYFGPGTRLLVL.

In its sample, this clone was seen once. V gene TRBV5-1 combines with J gene TRBJ2-3; D call uncertain. Trimming left V 5 bases short and J 0 bases short, with 10 bases between. The CDR3 sequence is 14 residues long. CDR1 and CDR2 (germline): SGHRS, YFSETQ. CDR3 sequence: CASRISVSTDTQYF. The CDR3 DNA reads TGCGCCAGCAGAATATCGGTCAGCACAGATACGCAGTATTTT.